The next 11 T cell receptor beta chains were all read from a single sample in a study of T cell responses to AZD1222 COVID-19 vaccine. Profiling relied on immunoSEQ multiplex PCR, and the TCRdb table lists in-frame clones only, not all of them. The repertoire holds roughly 150,000 clones, with roughly nine tenths as singletons. This material consisted of peripheral blood, taken after recovery from COVID-19. The receptor source for this set is an adult who had recovered from COVID-19.

The chain has TRBV19 and TRBJ1-1; D might be TRBD1 (6 bases). CDR1 is LNHDA, CDR2 SQIVND, per germline (reference sequence). The CDR3 totals 14 residues. V lost 6 bases and J lost 1, with 12 bases in between. The CDR3 spells CASSEGGWNTEAFF. As DNA, the CDR3 is TGTGCCAGTAGCGAGGGGGGCTGGAACACTGAAGCTTTCTTT.

The J gene is TRBJ2-3, the V gene TRBV4-1, with 7 bases identical to TRBD1. The junction had 5 bases not matched to a gene; V was cut back by 9 bases and J by 2 bases. Germline lookup yields CDR1 MGHRA and CDR2 YSYEKL. CDR3 length equals 13 residues. CDR3 coding DNA: TGCGCCAGTTCGGGACAGATCACAGATACGCAGTATTTT. Protein: CASSGQITDTQYF.

This clone was counted once. The chain has TRBV4-3 and TRBJ1-4; 8 positions agree with TRBD1. This CDR3 region has 21 residues. From germline, CDR1 is LGHNA and CDR2 YSLEER. J lost 3 bases, V lost 0 bases, and 18 bases had no gene match. CDR3 DNA: TGCGCCAGCAGCCAAGATCACGACCGCCGGACAGGGCCCCCGGCTAATGAAAAACTGTTTTTT. This codes for CASSQDHDRRTGPPANEKLFF.

The chain links TRBV18 to TRBJ2-1; the D is unclear. The CDR3 totals 12 residues. V lost 3 bases, J lost 3 bases, and 3 bases lay in between. Germline assignment: CDR1 KGHSH and CDR2 LQKENI. Written as DNA, the CDR3 is TGTGCCAGCTCACCCAACTACAATGAGCAGTTCTTC. The encoded protein is CASSPNYNEQFF. Using reference TRBV18 and TRBJ2-1 for the parts outside the CDR3, the full variable domain is NAGVMQNPRHLVRRRGQEARLRCSPMKGHSHVYWYRQLPEEGLKFMVYLQKENIIDESGMPKERFSAEFPKEGPSILRIQQVVRGDSAAYFCASSPNYNEQFFGPGTRLTVL.

This rearrangement joins TRBV19 to TRBJ1-6; TRBD1 might be the D (5 bases). V dropped 4 bases and J dropped 9 bases, with 10 bases sitting between them. This CDR3 is built from 13 residues. Germline V lookup: CDR1 LNHDA, CDR2 SQIVND (reference sequence). The CDR3 loop is CASSTGHGSPLHF. The CDR3 DNA sequence: TGTGCCAGTAGTACCGGACATGGTTCACCCCTCCACTTT.

The gene calls are TRBV5-4 and TRBJ2-7; 9 positions agree with TRBD1. Germline V gene sequence: CDR1 SGHNT, CDR2 YYREEE (reference sequence). This CDR3 is 15 amino acids long. J gave up 4 bases and V 3 bases, and 8 bases lay outside the gene matches. CDR3 sequence reads: CASSSTTGGPYEQYF. CDR3 coding DNA: TGTGCCAGCAGCTCTACCACAGGGGGCCCATACGAGCAGTACTTC.

This clone was counted a single time. The chain carries TRBV7-2 and TRBJ2-6; no reliable D call. The CDR3 sequence is 18 residues long. Germline values: CDR1 SGHTA, CDR2 FQGNSA. V lost 2 bases and J 0 bases, leaving 14 bases between the germline ends. CDR3 coding DNA: TGTGCCAGCAGCTTAAAGCAGCTTTCTAGCTCTGGGGCCAACGTCCTGACTTTC. The encoded protein is CASSLKQLSSSGANVLTF.

V gene TRBV3-1 (or the pseudogene TRBV3-2) combines with J gene TRBJ1-5; TRBD1 matches 7 bases. CDR3 length: 15 amino acids. Losses at the gene ends were 0 bases for V and 4 bases for J; bases not matched to a gene: 3. Germline V lookup: CDR1 LGHDT, CDR2 YNNKEL (reference sequence). The CDR3 loop reads CASSQDQGENQPQHF. The CDR3 DNA follows: TGTGCCAGCAGCCAAGATCAGGGGGAGAATCAGCCCCAGCATTTT.

This chain uses TRBV4-2 with TRBJ1-5, with 9 bases aligning to TRBD1. J lost 9 bases, V lost 0 bases, and 6 bases had no gene match. Germline V CDR1 and CDR2: LGHNA, YNFKEQ. This CDR3 contains 15 residues. CDR3 region: CASSQEEGTGWPQHF. The CDR3 DNA is TGTGCCAGCAGCCAAGAGGAGGGGACAGGGTGGCCCCAGCATTTT.

The chain recombines TRBV7-9 with TRBJ2-5, with D uncertain. The germline V gene encodes CDR1 SEHNR and CDR2 FQNEAQ (reference sequence). CDR3 length: 15 amino acids. V lost 1 base, J lost 5 bases, and 14 bases lay in between. CDR3 coding DNA: TGTGCCAGCAGCTTAGGGGTCCAATCCGGGGAGACCCAGTACTTC. Translation gives CASSLGVQSGETQYF. The entire variable domain, with the rest obtained from reference TRBV7-9 and TRBJ2-5, is as follows: DTGVSQNPRHKITKRGQNVTFRCDPISEHNRLYWYRQTLGQGPEFLTYFQNEAQLEKSRLLSDRFSAERPKGSFSTLEIQRTEQGDSAMYLCASSLGVQSGETQYFGPGTRLLVL.

The V call is TRBV28, the J call TRBJ2-3, with D possibly TRBD2 on 6 matching bases. Germline values: CDR1 MDHEN, CDR2 SYDVKM. Trimming left V 2 bases short and J 7 bases short, with 16 bases between. This CDR3 contains 15 residues. The CDR3 region is CASSLRLASTNTQYF. The CDR3 coding sequence is TGTGCCAGCAGTTTACGCCTAGCGAGTACGAATACGCAGTATTTT.